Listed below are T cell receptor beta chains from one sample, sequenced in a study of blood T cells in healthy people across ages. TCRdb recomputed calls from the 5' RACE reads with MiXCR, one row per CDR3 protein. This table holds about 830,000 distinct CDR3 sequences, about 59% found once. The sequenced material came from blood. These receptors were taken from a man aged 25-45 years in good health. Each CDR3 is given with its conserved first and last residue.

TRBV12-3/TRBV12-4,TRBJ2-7,CASTLGTGRSREQYF
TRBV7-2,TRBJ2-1,CASSLEQGPYNEQFF
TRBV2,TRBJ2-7,CASTRSDRPSYEQYF
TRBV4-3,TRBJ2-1,CASSQRRGVDEQFF
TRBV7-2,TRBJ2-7,CASSPLLGFLRQEQYF
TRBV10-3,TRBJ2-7,CAISDRTQDYEQYF
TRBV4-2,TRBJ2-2,CASSQPNTGELFF
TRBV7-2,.,CASSSEIAGFATQYF
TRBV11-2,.,CASSSWTGRGETQYF
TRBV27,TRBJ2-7,CASTVSGTAPYEQYF
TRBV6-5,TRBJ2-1,CASSYSEGTRYNEQFF
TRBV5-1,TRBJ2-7,CASSSRGDRGSEEQYF
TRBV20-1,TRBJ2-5,CSARDAGTGSETQYF
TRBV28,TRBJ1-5,CASSGQADQPQHF
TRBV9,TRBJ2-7,CASSPETAFYEQYF
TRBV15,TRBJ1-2,CATSREVRDYGYTF
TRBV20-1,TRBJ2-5,CSARDAAGEQETQYF
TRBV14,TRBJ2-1,CASSQAWQEQFF
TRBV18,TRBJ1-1,CASSLASNTEAFF
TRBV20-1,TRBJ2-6,CSARDLGAGANVLTF
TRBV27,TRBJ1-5,CASSLQGAGQPQHF
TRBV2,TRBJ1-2,CASRGPGQGANYGYTF
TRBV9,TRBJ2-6,CASSFPGGGYGGANVLTF
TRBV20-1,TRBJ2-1,CSAKRDEQFF
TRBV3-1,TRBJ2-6,CASSHGRVSGANVLTF
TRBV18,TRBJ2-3,CASSTSAGRGGADTQYF
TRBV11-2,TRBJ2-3,CASSSGRNSTDTQYF
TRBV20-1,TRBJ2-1,CNAVAGYNEQFF
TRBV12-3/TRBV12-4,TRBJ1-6,CASSLPGAGSPLHF
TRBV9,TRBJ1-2,CASSPRGQGTNYGYTF
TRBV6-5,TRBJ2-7,CASSYRGGSSYEQYF